This TCR beta chain derives from a study of shared clonotypes between healthy human individuals. Clones were sequenced by immunoSEQ multiplex PCR, and TCRdb holds only the in-frame ones, with some missing. The sample yields about 1.5 million clones, 95% to 99% seen once. The CDR3 has 14 amino acids. Unmatched junction bases numbered 2, after V lost 2 bases and J lost 2 bases. CDR1 is MDHEN, CDR2 SYDVKM, per germline. The specimen was naive CD4+ T cells sorted from blood. As to subset: CD45RA+ positively selected. The V gene is TRBV28, the J gene TRBJ2-7; 8 bases fit TRBD1. The clonotype comes from a man under 40 in good health. Here the CDR3 reads CASSLGDRPYEQYF. For the CDR3, the DNA is TGTGCCAGCAGTTTAGGGGACAGGCCCTACGAGCAGTACTTC.